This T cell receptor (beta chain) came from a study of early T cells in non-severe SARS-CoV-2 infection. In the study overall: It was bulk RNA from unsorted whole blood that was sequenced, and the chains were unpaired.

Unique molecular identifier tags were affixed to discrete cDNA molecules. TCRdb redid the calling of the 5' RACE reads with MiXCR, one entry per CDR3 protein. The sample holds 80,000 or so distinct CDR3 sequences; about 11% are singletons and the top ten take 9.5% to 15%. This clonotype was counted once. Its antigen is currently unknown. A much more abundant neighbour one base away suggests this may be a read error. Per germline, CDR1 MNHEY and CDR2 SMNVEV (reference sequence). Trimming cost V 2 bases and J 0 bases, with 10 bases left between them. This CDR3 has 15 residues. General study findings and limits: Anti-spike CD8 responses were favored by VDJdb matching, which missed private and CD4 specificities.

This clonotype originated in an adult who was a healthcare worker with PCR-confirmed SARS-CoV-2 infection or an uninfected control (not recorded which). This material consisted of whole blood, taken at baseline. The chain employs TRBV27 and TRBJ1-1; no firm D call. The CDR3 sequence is CASSLTWQMNTEAFF. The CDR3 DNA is TGTGCCAGCAGTTTAACATGGCAAATGAACACTGAAGCTTTCTTT.